Below, 14 T cell receptor beta chains from the same sample are listed, as sequenced in a study of CD8+CD57+ T cells in acquired aplastic anemia. Researchers used genomic DNA as the template to profile TCR beta VDJ and CDR3. TCRdb re-derived calls from the reads in MiXCR, one entry per CDR3 protein. The table lists 180,000 or so distinct CDR3 sequences, less than 60% of them singletons. Sequencing was done on patients that had shown CD8+CD57+ cell expansion by flow cytometry. Material for sequencing was sorted CD4+, CD8+, or CD8+CD57+ T cells (not recorded which) from PBMCs. These receptors originate from a human donor with aplastic anemia.

V usage is TRBV19 and J usage is TRBJ1-1; a possible D gene is TRBD1 (6 bases). Germline lookup yields CDR1 LNHDA and CDR2 SQIVND (reference sequence). This CDR3 comprises 14 residues. V was clipped by 7 bases and J by 7 bases, with 19 bases between them. For the CDR3, the DNA is TGTGCCAGTATCGACCGGGGGCGGCGAAATGAAGCTTTCTTT. It specifies CASIDRGRRNEAFF.

The sample holds many counts of this clonotype. The chain is built from TRBV19 and TRBJ2-1, with 10 bases matching TRBD1. The length of the CDR3 is 14 residues. CDR1 and CDR2 (germline): LNHDA, SQIVND (reference sequence). The V gene end was trimmed by 6 bases and the J gene end by 7 bases; junction bases not matched to a gene: 6. CDR3 sequence reads: CASRGTGVGNEQFF. The CDR3, as DNA: TGTGCCAGTAGGGGGACAGGGGTTGGGAATGAGCAGTTCTTC.

This clonotype has a count of ten or more. This sequence joins TRBV12-5 and TRBJ2-1, with 8 nucleotides matching TRBD2. Germline CDR1 is LGHNT and CDR2 is FRNRAP. Trimming removed 7 bases from V and 7 bases from J; junction bases left unmatched: 12. There are 15 residues in the CDR3. The CDR3 reads CASALRLARSNEQFF. In DNA form, the CDR3 reads TGTGCTAGTGCCCTACGACTAGCGAGGTCTAATGAGCAGTTCTTC.

A single count supports this clonotype. J is TRBJ1-6 and V is TRBV4-1; possibly TRBD1 for D (5 bases). The CDR3 length is 19 residues. V was trimmed by 5 bases and J by 5 bases, leaving 25 bases between them. Germline CDR1 is MGHRA and CDR2 is YSYEKL. CDR3 sequence: CASSLDQDGQGGDNSPLHF. As DNA, the CDR3 is TGCGCCAGCAGCTTAGACCAGGACGGTCAAGGAGGGGATAATTCACCCCTCCACTTT.

The chain joins TRBV10-1 to TRBJ2-3; a possible D gene is TRBD1 (6 bases). CDR3 length: 14 amino acids. Per germline, CDR1 WNHNN and CDR2 SYGVQD (reference sequence). V lost 3 bases to trimming and J lost 8 bases, with 15 bases between them. In nucleotides, the CDR3 is TGCGCCAGCAGTGACAGGGGATGGGCGGCTACGCAGTATTTT. This encodes CASSDRGWAATQYF.

This clonotype was seen at least ten times. The CDR3 coding sequence is TGTGCCAGCAGACCGCCATCCGGGGAGCTGTTTTTT. It translates to CASRPPSGELFF. J is TRBJ2-2 and V is TRBV12-3 or TRBV12-4; D not certain. The CDR3 is 12 amino acids. The V and J ends lost 6 bases and 6 bases respectively, with 8 bases between them.

V gene TRBV29-1 combines with J gene TRBJ2-5, with 9 positions matching TRBD2. The CDR3 covers 14 residues. With 5 bases clipped from V and 1 base from J, the junction kept 5 bases outside the gene matches. The germline gives CDR1 SQVTM, CDR2 ANQGSEA. The CDR3 region is CSVKVLAGQETQYF. CDR3 in DNA: TGCAGCGTTAAAGTACTAGCGGGCCAAGAGACCCAGTACTTC.

The table lists this clonotype with a few counts. The genes are TRBV20-1 and TRBJ1-1; tentative D call: TRBD1 (6 bases). This CDR3 contains 12 residues. Trimming stripped 4 bases from V and 1 base from J, with 7 bases between. CDR1 and CDR2 from the germline V gene are DFQATT and SNEGSKA (reference sequence). The CDR3 DNA reads as TGCAGTGCTAACAGGGAGAACACTGAAGCTTTCTTT. This translates into CSANRENTEAFF.

This chain uses TRBV10-3 with TRBJ2-2; 11 bases fit TRBD1. Germline assignment: CDR1 ENHRY and CDR2 SYGVKD. The CDR3 loop spans 16 amino acids. Unmatched junction bases numbered 4, after V lost 0 bases and J lost 7 bases. The CDR3 spells CAISESRTGGFGELFF. The CDR3 DNA reads TGTGCCATCAGTGAGTCAAGGACAGGGGGCTTCGGGGAGCTGTTTTTT.

This clonotype was seen at least ten times. The genes are TRBV6-1 and TRBJ2-3; 7 positions agree with TRBD2. The J segment lost 2 bases and the V segment lost 3 bases, leaving 5 bases of the junction unmatched. Germline-derived CDR1 and CDR2 are MNHNS and SASEGT. This CDR3 spans 15 amino acids. The CDR3 is CASSEGGVYTDTQYF. The CDR3 DNA reads as TGTGCCAGCAGTGAGGGAGGGGTATACACAGATACGCAGTATTTT.

The CDR3: CSASPSGGTDTQYF. In DNA form, the CDR3 reads TGCAGTGCTAGCCCTAGCGGGGGGACAGATACGCAGTATTTT. V and J are TRBV20-1 and TRBJ2-3, with TRBD2 identical over 11 bases. The junction had 2 bases not matched to a gene; V was cut back by 3 bases and J by 3 bases. This CDR3 comprises 14 residues. Germline values: CDR1 DFQATT, CDR2 SNEGSKA (reference sequence).

The rearrangement uses TRBV2 and TRBJ1-1; 9 positions agree with TRBD1. The CDR3 extends over 17 amino acids. The V and J ends lost 9 bases and 3 bases, in that order; junction bases with no gene match: 17. Germline loops: CDR1 SNHLY, CDR2 FYNNEI. CDR3 bases: TGTGCCAGTCCGGACAGGGGTTTCCCTGTGGGACACACTGAAGCTTTCTTT. Its translation: CASPDRGFPVGHTEAFF.

J is TRBJ2-5 and V is TRBV7-2; 7 bases are a match to TRBD1. The germline V gene encodes CDR1 SGHTA and CDR2 FQGNSA. Trimming removed 4 bases from V and 3 bases from J; junction bases left unmatched: 5. The CDR3 runs to 14 residues. For the CDR3, the DNA is TGTGCCAGCAGCTCTGTTGGGACAGAAGAGACCCAGTACTTC. Amino acid sequence: CASSSVGTEETQYF.

A word on this clonotype: Being one base from a much bigger clone, this may be a read error. The chain combines TRBV4-2 with TRBJ1-2, with 9 bases fitting TRBD1. Germline assignment: CDR1 LGHNA and CDR2 YNFKEQ. CDR3 length: 16 amino acids. The CDR3 region is CAGSQFPGTGFVGYTF. CDR3 DNA sequence: TGTGCCGGCAGCCAATTCCCCGGGACAGGGTTCGTGGGCTACACCTTC.